The entry below describes one TCR beta chain. The target antigen is unknown. CD45RO-CCR7+CD27+CD95- characterized naive CD8+ T cells. These data originate in a study of CXCR3-negative and CXCR3-positive naive CD8 T cells. Regarding the study as a whole: Naive CXCR3-positive and CXCR3-negative cells shared TRBV-TRBJ usage; memory cells diverged. Naive cells that were CXCR3-positive had more hydrophobic TRB CDR3s (compared with CXCR3-negative naive cells).

It was by 5' RACE with UMI labels that the TRB cDNA libraries were prepared. TCRdb reprocessed the 5' RACE reads; each CDR3 protein has one entry and no DNA is given. The sample's table shows about 90,000 distinct CDR3 sequences. CDR1 is SEHNR and CDR2 is FQNEAQ in the germline V gene (reference sequence). This CDR3 contains 15 residues. The sample consisted of naive CXCR3- CD8+ T cells from blood. The subset here: CD45RO-CCR7+CD27+CD95- naive CD8+ T cells lacking CXCR3 (TNR3-). The genes are TRBV7-9 and TRBJ2-7; TCRdb reports TRBD1, a call that lacks DNA to check it against. This TCR derives from a human donor in good health. Some clones in this sample may be carry-over from other donors' samples. The CDR3 region is CASSLALGGIDEQYF. Looking up the rest from reference TRBV7-9 and TRBJ2-7 gives the full variable domain: DTGVSQNPRHKITKRGQNVTFRCDPISEHNRLYWYRQTLGQGPEFLTYFQNEAQLEKSRLLSDRFSAERPKGSFSTLEIQRTEQGDSAMYLCASSLALGGIDEQYFGPGTRLTVT.